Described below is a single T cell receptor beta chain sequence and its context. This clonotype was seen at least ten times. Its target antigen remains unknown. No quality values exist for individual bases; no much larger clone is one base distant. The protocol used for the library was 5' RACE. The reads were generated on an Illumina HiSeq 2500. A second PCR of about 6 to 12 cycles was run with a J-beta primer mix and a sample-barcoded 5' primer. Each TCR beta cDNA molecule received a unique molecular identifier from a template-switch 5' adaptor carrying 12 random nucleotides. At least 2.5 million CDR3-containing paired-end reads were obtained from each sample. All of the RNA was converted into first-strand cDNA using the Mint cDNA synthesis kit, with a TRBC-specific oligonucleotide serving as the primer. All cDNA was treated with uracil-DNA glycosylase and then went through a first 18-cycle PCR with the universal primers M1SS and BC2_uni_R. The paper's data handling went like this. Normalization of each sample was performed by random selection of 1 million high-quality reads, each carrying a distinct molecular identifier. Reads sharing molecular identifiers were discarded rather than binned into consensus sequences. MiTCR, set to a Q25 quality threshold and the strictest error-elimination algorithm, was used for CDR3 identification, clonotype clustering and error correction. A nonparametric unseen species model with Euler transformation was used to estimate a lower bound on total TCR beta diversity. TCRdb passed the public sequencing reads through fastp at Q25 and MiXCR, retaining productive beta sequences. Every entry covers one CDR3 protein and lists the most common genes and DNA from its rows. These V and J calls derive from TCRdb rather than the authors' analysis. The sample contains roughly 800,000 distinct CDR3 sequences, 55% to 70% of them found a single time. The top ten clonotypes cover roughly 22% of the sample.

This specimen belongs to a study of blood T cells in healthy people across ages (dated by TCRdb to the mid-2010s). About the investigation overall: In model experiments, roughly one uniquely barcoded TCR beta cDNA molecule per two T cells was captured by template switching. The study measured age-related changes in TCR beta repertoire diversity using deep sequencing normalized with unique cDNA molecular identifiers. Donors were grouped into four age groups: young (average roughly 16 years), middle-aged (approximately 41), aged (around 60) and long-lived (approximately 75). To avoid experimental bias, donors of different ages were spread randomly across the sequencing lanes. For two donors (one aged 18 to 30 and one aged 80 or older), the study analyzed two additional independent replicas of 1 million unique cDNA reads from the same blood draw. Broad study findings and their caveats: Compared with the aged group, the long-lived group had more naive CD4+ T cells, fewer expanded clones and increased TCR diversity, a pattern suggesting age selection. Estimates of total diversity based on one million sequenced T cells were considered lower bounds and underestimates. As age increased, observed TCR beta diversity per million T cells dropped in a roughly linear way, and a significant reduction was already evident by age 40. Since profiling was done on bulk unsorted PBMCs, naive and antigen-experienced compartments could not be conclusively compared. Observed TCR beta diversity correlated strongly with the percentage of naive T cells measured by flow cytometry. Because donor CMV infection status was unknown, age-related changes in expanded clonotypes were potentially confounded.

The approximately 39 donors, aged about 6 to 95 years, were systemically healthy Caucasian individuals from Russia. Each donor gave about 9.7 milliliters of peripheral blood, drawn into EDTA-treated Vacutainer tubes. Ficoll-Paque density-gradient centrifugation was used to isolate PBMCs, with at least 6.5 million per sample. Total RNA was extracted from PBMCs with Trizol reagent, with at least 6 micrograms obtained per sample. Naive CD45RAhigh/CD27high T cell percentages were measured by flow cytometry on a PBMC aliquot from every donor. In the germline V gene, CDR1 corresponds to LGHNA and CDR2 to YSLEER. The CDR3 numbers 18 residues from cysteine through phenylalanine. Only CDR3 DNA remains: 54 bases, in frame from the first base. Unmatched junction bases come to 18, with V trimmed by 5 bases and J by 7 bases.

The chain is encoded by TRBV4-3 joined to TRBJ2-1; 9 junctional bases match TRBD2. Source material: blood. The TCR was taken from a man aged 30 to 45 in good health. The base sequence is TGCGCCAGCAGCTCACGTCCTAGCGGGGCCGAAGCGGGAAATGAGCAGTTCTTC. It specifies CASSSRPSGAEAGNEQFF.